This T cell receptor (beta chain) is from a study of tumor and adjacent non-tumor tissue in lung cancer (dated by TCRdb to between 2018 and 2020). About the study as a whole: Of the cohort, more than ten patients had adenocarcinoma, 2 had squamous cell carcinoma and 1 had small cell lung cancer. The roughly 15 patients were aged roughly 30 to 80 years, included around ten men and 5 women, and had TNM stage I to III disease. Some 31 paired specimens, one tumor and one normal lung sample per patient, were profiled by TCRbeta CDR3 sequencing. In total, sequencing yielded fewer than 150 million productive TCRbeta reads, which works out to an average of roughly 4.2 million reads per sample. The study compared bulk TCRbeta repertoires from lung tumor tissue and matched distant non-tumor lung tissue of more than 12 lung cancer patients.

Receptor amplification or capture employed multiplex PCR. Sequencer: Illumina HiSeq 2500. TCRbeta libraries were built by three rounds of nested PCR using primers (Table S4), following protocols modified from ARM-PCR. PCR products of 200-500 bp were gel-excised and purified with the QIAquick gel extraction kit before sequencing. For the original study's pipeline: Trimmomatic was used to clean the reads, FLASH was used to merge the reads into complete CDR3 sequences, and MiTCR was used to assign the reads to V(D)J germline segments. Clonal diversity was calculated as the inverse Simpson's index using VDJtools. In-frame sequences lacking a premature stop codon were counted as productive reads. Using fastp trimming at Q25 and MiXCR clonotype assembly, TCRdb reanalyzed the public sequencing data and kept in-frame beta chains. Rows are unified per CDR3 protein, each entry keeping the most common DNA and genes. The V and J calls come from TCRdb's annotation, not from the publication. In all, the sample holds 220,000 or so distinct CDR3 sequences, and 71% of those were seen once. Roughly a quarter of the sample comes from the top ten.

To note about this clonotype: No antigen is known for it. A much larger clone sits a single nucleotide away, making a read error possible.

The germline V gene supplies CDR1 SQVTM and CDR2 ANQGSEA. The CDR3, from cysteine to phenylalanine, totals 14 residues. The retained sequence is limited to the CDR3, 42 bases, with the frame set at the first base. V drops 3 bases and J drops 10 bases, leaving 18 bases in between. The research as a whole found: A significantly larger cumulative share of the repertoire was made up by the top 100 clones in normal lung than in tumor tissue. TCR diversity (inverse Simpson) was significantly higher in tumor than in normal lung tissue (about 400 vs 180, P = 0.0075, Mann-Whitney U test). The cohort had only around 14 patients, and the authors noted that larger samples and more detailed clinical data are needed. Significantly higher TCR diversity was found in younger patients, and higher tumor TCR diversity was associated with shorter overall and disease-free survival. Peripheral blood was not sequenced, so blood TCRbeta repertoires in these lung cancer patients were not examined. The methods do not name the sequencing platform or mention unique molecular identifiers.

Bulk unsorted tissue served as the source for RNA extraction, and RNA quality was assessed using a NanoDrop ND-1000 and an Agilent 2100. Donors were newly diagnosed lung cancer patients admitted for thoracic surgery in China between August and November 2014, without prior chemotherapy. Patients who had received previous radiotherapy or chemotherapy, or who had another concurrent cancer, were excluded from the study. Surgical tissue pieces of roughly 1-2.2 cm3 were preserved in RNAlater solution and stored at -80 °C until use. Material for sequencing was lung tumor tissue. The sequence is built from TRBV29-1 and TRBJ2-2; the D gene is not confidently resolved. The TCR sequence derives from a man aged 60 to 69 with non-small cell lung cancer. This receptor carries the CDR3 CSVDGLKDLLELFF. The nucleotide sequence is given as TGCAGCGTTGATGGGCTAAAAGACCTTCTGGAGCTGTTTTTT.